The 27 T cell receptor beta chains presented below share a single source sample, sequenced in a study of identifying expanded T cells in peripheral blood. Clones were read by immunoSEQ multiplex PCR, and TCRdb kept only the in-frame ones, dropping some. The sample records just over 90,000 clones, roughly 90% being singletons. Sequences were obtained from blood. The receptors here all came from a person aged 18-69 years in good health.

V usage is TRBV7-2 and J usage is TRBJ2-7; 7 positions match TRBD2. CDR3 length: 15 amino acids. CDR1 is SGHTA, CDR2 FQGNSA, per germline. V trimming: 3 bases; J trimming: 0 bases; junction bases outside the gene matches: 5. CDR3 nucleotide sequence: TGTGCCAGCAGCTTCTCCAGCGGGGCCTCCTACGAGCAGTACTTC. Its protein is CASSFSSGASYEQYF.

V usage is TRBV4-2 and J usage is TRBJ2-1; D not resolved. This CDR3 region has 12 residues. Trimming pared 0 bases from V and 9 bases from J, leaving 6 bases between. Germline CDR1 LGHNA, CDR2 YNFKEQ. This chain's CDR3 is CASSQDRSEQFF. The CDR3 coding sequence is TGTGCCAGCAGCCAAGACAGGAGTGAGCAGTTCTTC.

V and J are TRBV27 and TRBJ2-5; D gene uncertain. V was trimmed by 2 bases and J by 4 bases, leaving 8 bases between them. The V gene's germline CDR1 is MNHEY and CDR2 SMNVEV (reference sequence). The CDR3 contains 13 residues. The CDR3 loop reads CASSLGFLETQYF. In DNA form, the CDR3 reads TGTGCCAGCAGTTTAGGCTTTTTAGAGACCCAGTACTTC.

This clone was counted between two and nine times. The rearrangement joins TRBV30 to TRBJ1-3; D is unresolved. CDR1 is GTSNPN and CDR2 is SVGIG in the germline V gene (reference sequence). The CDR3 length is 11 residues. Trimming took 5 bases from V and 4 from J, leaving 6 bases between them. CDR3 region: CAWVSGNTIYF. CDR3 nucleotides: TGTGCCTGGGTATCCGGAAACACCATATATTTT.

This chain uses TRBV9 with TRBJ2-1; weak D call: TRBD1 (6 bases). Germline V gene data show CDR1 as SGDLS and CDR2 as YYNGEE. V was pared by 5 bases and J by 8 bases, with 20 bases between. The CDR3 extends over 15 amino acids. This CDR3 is CASSDVQGFSHEQFF. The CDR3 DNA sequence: TGTGCCAGCAGTGATGTACAGGGCTTCTCCCATGAGCAGTTCTTC. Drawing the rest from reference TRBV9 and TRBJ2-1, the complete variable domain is DSGVTQTPKHLITATGQRVTLRCSPRSGDLSVYWYQQSLDQGLQFLIQYYNGEERAKGNILERFSAQQFPDLHSELNLSSLELGDSALYFCASSDVQGFSHEQFFGPGTRLTVL.

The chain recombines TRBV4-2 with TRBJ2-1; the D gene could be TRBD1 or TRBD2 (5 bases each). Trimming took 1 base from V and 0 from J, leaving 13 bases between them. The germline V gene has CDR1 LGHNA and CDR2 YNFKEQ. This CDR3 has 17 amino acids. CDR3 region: CASSQGDRWSSYNEQFF. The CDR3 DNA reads TGTGCCAGCAGCCAAGGGGACCGATGGAGCTCCTACAATGAGCAGTTCTTC.

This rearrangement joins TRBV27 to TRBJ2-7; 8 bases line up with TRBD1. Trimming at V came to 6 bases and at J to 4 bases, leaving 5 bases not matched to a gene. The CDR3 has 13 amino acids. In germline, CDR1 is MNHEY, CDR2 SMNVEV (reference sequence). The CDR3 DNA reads TGTGCCAGCAGAGGGACAGGCCCTTACGAGCAGTACTTC. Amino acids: CASRGTGPYEQYF.

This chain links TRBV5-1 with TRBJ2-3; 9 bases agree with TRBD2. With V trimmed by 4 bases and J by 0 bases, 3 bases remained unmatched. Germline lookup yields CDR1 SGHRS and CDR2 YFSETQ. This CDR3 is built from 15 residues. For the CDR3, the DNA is TGCGCCAGCAGCCTAGCGGGAATCAGCACAGATACGCAGTATTTT. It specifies CASSLAGISTDTQYF.

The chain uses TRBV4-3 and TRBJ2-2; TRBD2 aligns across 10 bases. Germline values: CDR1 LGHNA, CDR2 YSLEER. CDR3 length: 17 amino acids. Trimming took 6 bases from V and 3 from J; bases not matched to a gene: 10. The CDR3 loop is CASSLISGRFDTGELFF. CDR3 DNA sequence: TGCGCCAGCAGTCTTATTAGCGGGAGGTTCGACACCGGGGAGCTGTTTTTT.

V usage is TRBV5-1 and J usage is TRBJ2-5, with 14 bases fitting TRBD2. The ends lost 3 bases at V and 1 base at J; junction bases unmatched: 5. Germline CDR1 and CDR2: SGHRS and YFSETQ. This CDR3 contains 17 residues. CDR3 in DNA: TGCGCCAGCAGCTCAAGACTAGCGGGAGGGGTCCAAGAGACCCAGTACTTC. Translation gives CASSSRLAGGVQETQYF. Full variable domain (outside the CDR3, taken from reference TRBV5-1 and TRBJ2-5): KAGVTQTPRYLIKTRGQQVTLSCSPISGHRSVSWYQQTPGQGLQFLFEYFSETQRNKGNFPGRFSGRQFSNSRSEMNVSTLELGDSALYLCASSSRLAGGVQETQYFGPGTRLLVL.

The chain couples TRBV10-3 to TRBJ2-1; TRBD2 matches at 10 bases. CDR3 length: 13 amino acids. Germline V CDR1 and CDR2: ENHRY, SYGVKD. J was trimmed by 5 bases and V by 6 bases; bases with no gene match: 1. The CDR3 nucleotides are TGTGCCATCAGCGGACTAGCGGACAATGAGCAGTTCTTC. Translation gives CAISGLADNEQFF.

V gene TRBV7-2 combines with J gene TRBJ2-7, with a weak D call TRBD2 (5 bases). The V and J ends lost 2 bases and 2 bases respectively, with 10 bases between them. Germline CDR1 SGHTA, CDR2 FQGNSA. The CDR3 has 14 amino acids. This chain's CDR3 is CASSLIGDAYEQYF. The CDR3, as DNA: TGTGCCAGCAGCTTAATCGGGGATGCCTACGAGCAGTACTTC.

The CDR3 region is CASSLVSRALTGELFF. Written as DNA, the CDR3 is TGTGCCAGCAGCTTGGTCTCTCGGGCCCTCACCGGGGAGCTGTTTTTT. This chain connects TRBV9 to TRBJ2-2; the D is unclear. Germline V gene lookup returns CDR1 SGDLS and CDR2 YYNGEE. Trimming removed 4 bases from V and 4 bases from J, with 17 bases in between. This CDR3 has 16 amino acids.

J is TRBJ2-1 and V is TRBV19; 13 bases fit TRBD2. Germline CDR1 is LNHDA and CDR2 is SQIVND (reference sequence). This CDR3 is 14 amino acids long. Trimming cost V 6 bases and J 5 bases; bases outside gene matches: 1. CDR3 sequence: CASRGLAGNNEQFF. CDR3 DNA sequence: TGTGCCAGTAGGGGACTAGCGGGAAACAATGAGCAGTTCTTC.

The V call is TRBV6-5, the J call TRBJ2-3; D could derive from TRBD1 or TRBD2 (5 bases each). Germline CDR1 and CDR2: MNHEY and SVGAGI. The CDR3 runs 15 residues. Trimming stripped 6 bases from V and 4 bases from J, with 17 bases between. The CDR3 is CASSSRGVAPDTQYF. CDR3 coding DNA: TGTGCCAGCAGCTCCCGAGGGGTAGCACCAGATACGCAGTATTTT.

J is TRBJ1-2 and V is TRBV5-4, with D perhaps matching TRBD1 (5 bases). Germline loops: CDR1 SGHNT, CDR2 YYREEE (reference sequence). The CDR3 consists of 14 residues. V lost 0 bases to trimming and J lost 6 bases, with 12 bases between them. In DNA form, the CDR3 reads TGTGCCAGCAGCTTGGCCTCCGCGGGGGATGGCTACACCTTC. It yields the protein CASSLASAGDGYTF.

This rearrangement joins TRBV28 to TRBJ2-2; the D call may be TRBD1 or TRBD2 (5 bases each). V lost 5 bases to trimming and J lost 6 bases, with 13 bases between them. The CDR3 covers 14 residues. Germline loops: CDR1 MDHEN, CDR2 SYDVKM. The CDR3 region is CASSGGRTPGELFF. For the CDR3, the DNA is TGTGCCAGCAGTGGGGGACGGACCCCCGGGGAGCTGTTTTTT.

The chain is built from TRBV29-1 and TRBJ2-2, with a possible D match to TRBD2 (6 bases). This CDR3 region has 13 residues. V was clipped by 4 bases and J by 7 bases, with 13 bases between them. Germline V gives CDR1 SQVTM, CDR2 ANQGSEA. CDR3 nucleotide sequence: TGCAGCGTTGCCGGGACGGAGGGCGGGGAGCTGTTTTTT. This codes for CSVAGTEGGELFF.

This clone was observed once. The chain's CDR3 is CASSLGGLEQFF. CDR3 sequence (DNA): TGTGCCAGCAGCTTAGGTGGGCTCGAGCAGTTCTTC. The chain is built from TRBV7-6 and TRBJ2-1; D not certain. Germline V CDR1 and CDR2: SGHVS, FNYEAQ. The germline V and J ends were trimmed by 1 base and 10 bases, with 8 bases remaining between them. This CDR3 has 12 amino acids.

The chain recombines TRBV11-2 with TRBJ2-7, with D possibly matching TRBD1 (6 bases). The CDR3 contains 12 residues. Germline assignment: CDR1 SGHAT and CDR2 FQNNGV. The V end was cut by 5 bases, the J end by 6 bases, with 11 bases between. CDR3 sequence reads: CASSGPGVEQYF. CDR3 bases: TGTGCCAGCAGCGGCCCAGGGGTCGAGCAGTACTTC. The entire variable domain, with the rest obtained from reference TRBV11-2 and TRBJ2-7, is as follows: EAGVAQSPRYKIIEKRQSVAFWCNPISGHATLYWYQQILGQGPKLLIQFQNNGVVDDSQLPKDRFSAERLKGVDSTLKIQPAKLEDSAVYLCASSGPGVEQYFGPGTRLTVT.

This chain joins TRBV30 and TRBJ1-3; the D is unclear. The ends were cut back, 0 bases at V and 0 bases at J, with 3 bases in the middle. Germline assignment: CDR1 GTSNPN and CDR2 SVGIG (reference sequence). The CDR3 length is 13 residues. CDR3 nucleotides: TGTGCCTGGAGTGTCGGCTCTGGAAACACCATATATTTT. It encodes CAWSVGSGNTIYF.

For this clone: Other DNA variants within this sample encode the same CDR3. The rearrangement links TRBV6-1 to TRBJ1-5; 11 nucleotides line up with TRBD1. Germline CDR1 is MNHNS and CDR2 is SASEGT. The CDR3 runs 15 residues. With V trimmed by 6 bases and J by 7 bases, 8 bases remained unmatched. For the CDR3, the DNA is TGTGCCAGCAGGAAGGGGGACAGGGGGGTCCAGCCCCAGCATTTT. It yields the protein CASRKGDRGVQPQHF.

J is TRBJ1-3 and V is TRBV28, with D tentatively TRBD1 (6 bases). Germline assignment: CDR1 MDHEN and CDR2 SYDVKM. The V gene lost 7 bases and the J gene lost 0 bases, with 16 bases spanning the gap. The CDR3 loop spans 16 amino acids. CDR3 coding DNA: TGTGCCAGCACCCCCGGACAGACAATCTCTGGAAACACCATATATTTT. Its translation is CASTPGQTISGNTIYF.

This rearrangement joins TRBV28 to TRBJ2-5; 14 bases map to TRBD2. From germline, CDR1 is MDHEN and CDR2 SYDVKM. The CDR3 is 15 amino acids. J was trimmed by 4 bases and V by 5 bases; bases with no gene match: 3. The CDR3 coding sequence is TGTGCCAGCAGTCACGGGACTAGCGGGGGAGAGACCCAGTACTTC. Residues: CASSHGTSGGETQYF.

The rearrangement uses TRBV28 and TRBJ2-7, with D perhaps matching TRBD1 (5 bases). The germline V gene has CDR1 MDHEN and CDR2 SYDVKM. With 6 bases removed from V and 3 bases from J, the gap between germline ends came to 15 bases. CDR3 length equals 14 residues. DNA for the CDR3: TGTGCCAGCAGATCCCGGACACGAATCTACGAGCAGTACTTC. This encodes CASRSRTRIYEQYF.

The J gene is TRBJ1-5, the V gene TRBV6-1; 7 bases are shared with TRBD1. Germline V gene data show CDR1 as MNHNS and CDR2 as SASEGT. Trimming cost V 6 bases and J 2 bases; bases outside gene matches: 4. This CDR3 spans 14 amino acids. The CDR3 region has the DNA TGTGCCAGCAGGGAAACAGGGGGCAATCAGCCCCAGCATTTT. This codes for CASRETGGNQPQHF.

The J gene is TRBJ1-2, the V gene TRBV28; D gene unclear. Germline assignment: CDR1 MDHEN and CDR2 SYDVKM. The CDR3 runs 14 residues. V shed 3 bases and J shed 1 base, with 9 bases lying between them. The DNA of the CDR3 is TGTGCCAGCAGTTTCGGACGGAATAACTATGGCTACACCTTC. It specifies CASSFGRNNYGYTF.